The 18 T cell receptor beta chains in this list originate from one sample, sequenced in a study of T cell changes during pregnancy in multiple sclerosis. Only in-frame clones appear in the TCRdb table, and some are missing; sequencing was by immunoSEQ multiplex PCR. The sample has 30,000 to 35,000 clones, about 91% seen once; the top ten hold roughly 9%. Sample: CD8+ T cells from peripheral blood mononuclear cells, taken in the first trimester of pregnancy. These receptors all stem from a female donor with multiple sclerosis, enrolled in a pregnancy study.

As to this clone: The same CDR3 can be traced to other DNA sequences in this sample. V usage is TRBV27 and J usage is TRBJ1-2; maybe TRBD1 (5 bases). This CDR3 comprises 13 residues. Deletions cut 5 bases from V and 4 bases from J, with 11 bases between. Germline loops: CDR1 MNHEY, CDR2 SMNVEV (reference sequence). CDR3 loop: CASSPDSSYGYTF. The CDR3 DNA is TGTGCCAGCAGTCCCGACAGCAGCTATGGCTACACCTTC.

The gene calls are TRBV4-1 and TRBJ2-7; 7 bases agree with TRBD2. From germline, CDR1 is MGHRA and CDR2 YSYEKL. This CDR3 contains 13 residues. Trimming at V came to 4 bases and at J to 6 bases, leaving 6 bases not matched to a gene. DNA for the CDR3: TGCGCCAGCAGCCCCGGGGCTAGCGGCGAGCAGTACTTC. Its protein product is CASSPGASGEQYF.

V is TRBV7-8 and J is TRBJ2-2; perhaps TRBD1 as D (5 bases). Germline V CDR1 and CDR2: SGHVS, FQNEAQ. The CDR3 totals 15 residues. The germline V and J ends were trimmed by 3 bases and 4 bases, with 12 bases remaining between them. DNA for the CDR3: TGTGCCAGCAGCTTCTTGCAGGGCGTCACCGGGGAGCTGTTTTTT. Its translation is CASSFLQGVTGELFF.

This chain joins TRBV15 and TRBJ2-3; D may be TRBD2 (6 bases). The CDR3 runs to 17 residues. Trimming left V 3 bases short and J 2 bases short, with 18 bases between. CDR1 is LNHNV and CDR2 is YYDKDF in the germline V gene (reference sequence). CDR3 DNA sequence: TGTGCCACCAGCAGCGGCGTAGCGGACCCCCTCACAGATACGCAGTATTTT. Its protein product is CATSSGVADPLTDTQYF.

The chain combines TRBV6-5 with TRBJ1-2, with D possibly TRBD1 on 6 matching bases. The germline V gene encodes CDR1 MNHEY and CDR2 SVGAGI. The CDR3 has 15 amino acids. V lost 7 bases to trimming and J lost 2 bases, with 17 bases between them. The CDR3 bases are TGTGCCAGCACCAACCCCAGGGGACGAAACTATGGCTACACCTTC. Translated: CASTNPRGRNYGYTF.

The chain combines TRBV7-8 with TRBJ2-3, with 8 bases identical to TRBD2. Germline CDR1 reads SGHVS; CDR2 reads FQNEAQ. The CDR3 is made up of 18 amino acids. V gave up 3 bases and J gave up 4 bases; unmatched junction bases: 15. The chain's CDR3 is CASSFSLAGGVPADTQYF. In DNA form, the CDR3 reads TGTGCCAGCAGCTTCAGCCTCGCGGGGGGCGTACCGGCAGATACGCAGTATTTT.

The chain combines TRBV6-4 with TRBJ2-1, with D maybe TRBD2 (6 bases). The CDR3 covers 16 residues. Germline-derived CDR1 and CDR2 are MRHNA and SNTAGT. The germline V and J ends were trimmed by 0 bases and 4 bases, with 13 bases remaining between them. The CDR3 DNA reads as TGTGCCAGCAGTGACTCGATCACGGCGGGGTACAATGAGCAGTTCTTC. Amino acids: CASSDSITAGYNEQFF.

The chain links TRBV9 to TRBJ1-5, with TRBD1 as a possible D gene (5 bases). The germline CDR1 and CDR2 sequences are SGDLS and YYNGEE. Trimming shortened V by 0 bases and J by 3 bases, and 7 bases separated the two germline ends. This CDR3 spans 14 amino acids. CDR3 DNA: TGTGCCAGCAGCGTAGAAGGGGACAATCAGCCCCAGCATTTT. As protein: CASSVEGDNQPQHF.

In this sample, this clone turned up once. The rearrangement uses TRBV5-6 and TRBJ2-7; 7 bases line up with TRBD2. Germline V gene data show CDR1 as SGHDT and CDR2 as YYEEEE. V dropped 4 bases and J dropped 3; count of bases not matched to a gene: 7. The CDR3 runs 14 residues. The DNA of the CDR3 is TGTGCCAGCAGCGCCCTGGGGAGGGACTACGAGCAGTACTTC. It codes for CASSALGRDYEQYF.

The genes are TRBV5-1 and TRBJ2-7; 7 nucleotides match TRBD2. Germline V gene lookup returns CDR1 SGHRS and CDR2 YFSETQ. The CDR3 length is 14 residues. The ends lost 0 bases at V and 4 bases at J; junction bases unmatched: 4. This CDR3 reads CASSLASGNYEQYF. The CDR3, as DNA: TGCGCCAGCAGCTTGGCAAGCGGGAATTACGAGCAGTACTTC.

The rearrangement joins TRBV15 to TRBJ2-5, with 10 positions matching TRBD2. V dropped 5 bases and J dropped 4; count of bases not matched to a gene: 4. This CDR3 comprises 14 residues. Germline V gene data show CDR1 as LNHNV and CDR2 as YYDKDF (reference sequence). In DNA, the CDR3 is TGTGCCACCAGCCCTAGCGGGAGCGGAGAGACCCAGTACTTC. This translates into CATSPSGSGETQYF.

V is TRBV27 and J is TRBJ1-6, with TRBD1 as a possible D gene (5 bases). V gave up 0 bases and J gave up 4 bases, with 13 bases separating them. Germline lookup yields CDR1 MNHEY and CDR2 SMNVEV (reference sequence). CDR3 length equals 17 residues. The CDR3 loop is CASSLSRVELYNSPLHF. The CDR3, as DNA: TGTGCCAGCAGTTTATCCAGGGTGGAACTATATAATTCACCCCTCCACTTT.

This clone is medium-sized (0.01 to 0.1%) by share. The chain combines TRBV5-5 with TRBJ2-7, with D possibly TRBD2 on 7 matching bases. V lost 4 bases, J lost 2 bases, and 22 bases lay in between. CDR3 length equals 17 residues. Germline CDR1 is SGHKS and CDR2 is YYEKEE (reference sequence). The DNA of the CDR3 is TGTGCCAGCAGCCCCGGTTATATACGGGGGGCGACCTACGAGCAGTACTTC. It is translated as CASSPGYIRGATYEQYF.

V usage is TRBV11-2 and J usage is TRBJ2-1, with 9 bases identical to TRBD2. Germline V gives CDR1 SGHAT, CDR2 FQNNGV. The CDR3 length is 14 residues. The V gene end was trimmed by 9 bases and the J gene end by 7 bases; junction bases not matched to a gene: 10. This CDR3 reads CASRSGGTVNEQFF. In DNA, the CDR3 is TGTGCCAGTAGAAGCGGGGGGACGGTTAATGAGCAGTTCTTC.

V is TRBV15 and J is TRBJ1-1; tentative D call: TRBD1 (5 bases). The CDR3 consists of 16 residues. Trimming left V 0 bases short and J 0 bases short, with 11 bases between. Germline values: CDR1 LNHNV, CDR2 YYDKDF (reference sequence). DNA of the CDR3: TGTGCCACCAGCAGAGATTTCGGGGGGATGAACACTGAAGCTTTCTTT. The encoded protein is CATSRDFGGMNTEAFF.

In DNA, the CDR3 is TGTGCCAGCAGCGCCGAAGACTGGGAGCAGTACTTC. Encoded protein: CASSAEDWEQYF. This chain joins TRBV7-9 and TRBJ2-7, with no clear D. The CDR3 is 12 amino acids. Trimming took off 5 bases at V and 7 bases at J, with 12 bases between the two ends. Per germline, CDR1 SEHNR and CDR2 FQNEAQ (reference sequence).

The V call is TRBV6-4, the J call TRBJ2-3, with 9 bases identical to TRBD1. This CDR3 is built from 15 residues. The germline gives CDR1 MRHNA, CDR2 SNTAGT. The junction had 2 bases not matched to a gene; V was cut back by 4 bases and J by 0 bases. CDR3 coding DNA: TGTGCCAGCAGTGCGGGGACAGGGAGCACAGATACGCAGTATTTT. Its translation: CASSAGTGSTDTQYF.

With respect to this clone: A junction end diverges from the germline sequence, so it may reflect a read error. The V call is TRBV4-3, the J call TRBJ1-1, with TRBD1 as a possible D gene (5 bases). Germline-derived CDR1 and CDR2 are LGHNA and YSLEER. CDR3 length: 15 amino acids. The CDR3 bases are TGCGCCAGCAGCCAAGATAGGGGAGGGAACGCTGAAGCTTTCTTT. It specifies CASSQDRGGNAEAFF.